The 2 T cell receptor beta chains below were found in one sample sequenced in a study of technical replicates of blood from several donors. Produced via immunoSEQ multiplex PCR; TCRdb's table is partial and in-frame only. Found here are about 15,000 clones, under 90% of them singletons; the top ten hold 9.5% to 15%. The sample was PBMCs. The receptor set was obtained from a human donor in good health.

This rearrangement joins TRBV29-1 to TRBJ2-5; TRBD1 might be the D (5 bases). The V end lost 6 bases, the J end lost 2 bases, and 10 bases lay between the germline ends. Germline V lookup: CDR1 SQVTM, CDR2 ANQGSEA. This CDR3 comprises 12 residues. The CDR3 sequence is CSVRQLQETQYF. The CDR3 nucleotides read TGCAGCGTAAGACAGTTGCAAGAGACCCAGTACTTC.

The CDR3 loop is CASSEGSGRAPYNEQFF. CDR3 in DNA: TGTGCCAGCAGTGAAGGTAGCGGGAGGGCCCCTTACAATGAGCAGTTCTTC. The chain is built from TRBV6-1 and TRBJ2-1, with 11 bases aligning to TRBD2. The CDR3 has 17 residues. The germline V gene encodes CDR1 MNHNS and CDR2 SASEGT. The junction had 6 bases not matched to a gene; V was cut back by 1 base and J by 4 bases.